The clone carrying this T cell receptor beta chain came up many times. Its antigen is as yet unknown. Time point noted: newly diagnosed GD, antithyroid drugs for less than 3 months. RNA isolated from PBMCs was used to make the TCR library. The record originates from a study of regulatory T cells in long-lasting Graves disease. Study results and limitations: Persistent disease samples used TRBV28, TRBJ1-2 and TRBJ2-5 preferentially.

This CDR3 is 15 amino acids long. Per germline, CDR1 LNHDA and CDR2 SQIVND (reference sequence). V lost 3 bases and J 0 bases, leaving 11 bases between the germline ends. The TCR beta library used iRepertoire HTBI primers with Arm-PCR amplification of CDR3. TCRdb called the multiplex PCR reads again in MiXCR, with one record for every CDR3 protein. Among roughly 610,000 distinct CDR3 sequences listed, approximately 15% were seen once. These data also formed part of another study, on T cells in Graves' hyperthyroidism and ophthalmopathy.

Sequencing used peripheral blood mononuclear cells (PBMCs), obtained at new diagnosis, from a patient treated with antithyroid drugs. The V gene is TRBV19, the J gene TRBJ1-1; D is ambiguous. This TCR was sampled from a woman between 25 and 40 years old with Graves disease. The CDR3 sequence: CASSIKAGLNTEAFF. Here the CDR3 DNA reads TGTGCCAGTAGTATCAAGGCGGGATTGAACACTGAAGCTTTCTTT. Full variable domain (missing parts from reference TRBV19 and TRBJ1-1): DGGITQSPKYLFRKEGQNVTLSCEQNLNHDAMYWYRQDPGQGLRLIYYSQIVNDFQKGDIAEGYSVSREKKESFPLTVTSAQKNPTAFYLCASSIKAGLNTEAFFGQGTRLTVV.